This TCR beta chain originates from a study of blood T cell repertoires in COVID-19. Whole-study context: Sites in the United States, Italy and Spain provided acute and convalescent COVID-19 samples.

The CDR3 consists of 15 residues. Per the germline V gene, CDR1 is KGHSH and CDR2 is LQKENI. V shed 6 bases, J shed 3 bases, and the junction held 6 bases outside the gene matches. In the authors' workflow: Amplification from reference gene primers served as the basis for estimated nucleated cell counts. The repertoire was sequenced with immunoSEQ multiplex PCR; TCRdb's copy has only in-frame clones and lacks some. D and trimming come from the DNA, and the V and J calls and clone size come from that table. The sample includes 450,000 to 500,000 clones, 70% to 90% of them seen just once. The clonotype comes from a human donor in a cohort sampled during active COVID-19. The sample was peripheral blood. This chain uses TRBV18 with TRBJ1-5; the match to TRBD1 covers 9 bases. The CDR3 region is CASSLQGAINQPQHF. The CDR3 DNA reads TGTGCCAGCTCCCTACAGGGGGCCATCAATCAGCCCCAGCATTTT.